One and the same sample provided the 10 T cell receptor beta chains below, sequenced in a study of molecular identifiers for immune sequencing clone quantification. TCRdb called the PCR reads again in MiXCR, with one record for every CDR3 protein. The data contain roughly 90,000 distinct CDR3 sequences, about 23% of them singletons. The sequenced material came from naive CD8+ T cells from blood, with Jurkat cell RNA spiked in. Subset in this sample: FACS-sorted CD8+CD4-CCR7+CD45RA+ naive T cells. These receptors were taken from a human donor in good health. Some libraries in this study had Jurkat cell RNA spiked in.

This clonotype occurred a few times. V is TRBV7-9 and J is TRBJ2-1; the match to TRBD2 covers 9 bases. Per the germline V gene, CDR1 is SEHNR and CDR2 is FQNEAQ (reference sequence). CDR3 length: 17 residues. V shed 6 bases, J shed 1 base, and the junction held 10 bases outside the gene matches. CDR3: CASRSSGSIWSYNEQFF. CDR3 DNA sequence: TGTGCCAGCAGAAGTAGCGGGAGTATTTGGTCCTACAATGAGCAGTTCTTC.

In its sample, this clonotype was seen many times. CDR3 DNA sequence: TGTGCCAGCAGTCACTCAGCGGGAGTAGTCGGTGAGCAGTTCTTC. It translates to CASSHSAGVVGEQFF. V gene TRBV28 combines with J gene TRBJ2-1; 8 bases are a match to TRBD2. From germline, CDR1 is MDHEN and CDR2 SYDVKM. The J segment lost 9 bases and the V segment lost 5 bases, leaving 12 bases of the junction unmatched. This CDR3 region has 15 residues. Together with reference TRBV28 and TRBJ2-1, the CDR3 gives the full variable domain: DVKVTQSSRYLVKRTGEKVFLECVQDMDHENMFWYRQDPGLGLRLIYFSYDVKMKEKGDIPEGYSVSREKKERFSLILESASTNQTSMYLCASSHSAGVVGEQFFGPGTRLTVL.

This clonotype turned up a few times. The chain is built from TRBV12-3 or TRBV12-4 and TRBJ2-3; D unresolved. The CDR3 contains 12 residues. Trimming pared 3 bases from V and 4 bases from J, leaving 5 bases between. Here the CDR3 DNA reads TGTGCCAGCAGTTTTTCGGCAGATACGCAGTATTTT. Encoded protein: CASSFSADTQYF.

This clonotype was seen many times. This rearrangement joins TRBV29-1 to TRBJ2-3, with D perhaps TRBD2 (7 bases). This CDR3 comprises 15 residues. The germline V gene encodes CDR1 SQVTM and CDR2 ANQGSEA. Between the trimmed V and J ends, which lost 2 bases and 2 bases, there was a span of 14 bases. The CDR3 loop reads CSVEIAGANTDTQYF. Written as DNA, the CDR3 is TGCAGCGTTGAAATTGCGGGGGCGAACACAGATACGCAGTATTTT.

This clonotype was seen just once. A much larger clone differs by one base, so this may be a read error. This chain uses TRBV20-1 with TRBJ1-2; 7 bases map to TRBD1. Germline lookup yields CDR1 DFQATT and CDR2 SNEGSKA (reference sequence). CDR3 length: 13 residues. Here the CDR3 reads CIATGTDQYGYTF. CDR3 coding DNA: TGCATTGCTACGGGGACAGACCAGTATGGCTACACCTTC.

This clonotype was recorded many times. This CDR3 is CSVATGAGYEQYF. The CDR3 coding sequence is TGCAGCGTCGCGACAGGGGCCGGCTACGAGCAGTACTTC. The chain is built from TRBV29-1 and TRBJ2-7; 8 bases fit TRBD1. This CDR3 has 13 amino acids. Germline-derived CDR1 and CDR2 are SQVTM and ANQGSEA. V lost 6 bases and J lost 3; bases outside the gene matches: 7.

This clonotype was seen ten or more times. The CDR3 DNA reads TGTGCCAGCAGCCAAGAACAGAGTCGCTACGAGCAGTACTTC. Its protein is CASSQEQSRYEQYF. The gene calls are TRBV14 and TRBJ2-7; no clear D. Germline V CDR1 and CDR2: SGHDN, FVKESK. This CDR3 has 14 amino acids. V was trimmed by 0 bases and J by 3 bases, leaving 9 bases between them.

A note on this clonotype: This could be a read error, since a much larger clone is one nucleotide away. The chain uses TRBV6-2 or TRBV6-3 and TRBJ2-3; 9 nucleotides align to TRBD2. Germline trimming cut 4 bases from V and 10 bases from J; bases unmatched to any gene: 9. The germline V gene encodes CDR1 MNHEY and CDR2 SVGEGT. The CDR3 has 14 amino acids. CDR3 region: CASSWTSAGDAQYF. The CDR3 DNA reads as TGTGCCAGCAGTTGGACTAGCGCCGGGGATGCGCAGTATTTT.

The rearrangement uses TRBV6-2 or TRBV6-3 and TRBJ2-7, with TRBD1 identical over 12 bases. V lost 7 bases, J lost 6 bases, and 7 bases stayed unmatched. The CDR3 contains 14 residues. CDR1 MNHEY and CDR2 SVGEGT come from the germline V gene. CDR3 residues: CASTAGTGGAEQYF. In DNA, the CDR3 is TGTGCCAGCACTGCCGGGACAGGGGGCGCCGAGCAGTACTTC.

A few counts support this clonotype. The CDR3 DNA reads TGTGCCAGCGGGACTAGCGGCACAGATACGCAGTATTTT. It is translated as CASGTSGTDTQYF. The chain uses TRBV2 and TRBJ2-3; 10 bases match TRBD2. The V gene's germline CDR1 is SNHLY and CDR2 FYNNEI. V shed 8 bases, J shed 1 base, and the junction held 0 bases outside the gene matches. This CDR3 spans 13 amino acids.